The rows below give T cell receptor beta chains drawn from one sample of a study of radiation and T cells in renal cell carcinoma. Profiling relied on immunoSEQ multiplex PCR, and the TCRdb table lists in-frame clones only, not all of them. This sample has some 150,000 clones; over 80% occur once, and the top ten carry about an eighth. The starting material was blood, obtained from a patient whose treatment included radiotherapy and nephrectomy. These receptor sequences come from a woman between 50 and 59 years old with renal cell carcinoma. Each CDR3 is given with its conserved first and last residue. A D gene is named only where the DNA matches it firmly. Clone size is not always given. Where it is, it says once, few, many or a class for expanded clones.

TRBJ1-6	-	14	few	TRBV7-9	TGTGCCAGCGGAGGGGGACGAGATAATTCACCCCTCCACTTT	CASGGGRDNSPLHF
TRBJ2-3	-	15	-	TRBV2	TGTGCCAGCAAAATTGGGACAGCGGGATCAGATACGCAGTATTTT	CASKIGTAGSDTQYF
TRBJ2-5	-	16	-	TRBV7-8	TGTGCCAGCAGCATCTCGACCGGGACGGAAGAAGAGACCCAGTACTTC	CASSISTGTEEETQYF
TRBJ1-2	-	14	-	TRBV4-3	TGCGCCAGCAGCCTAGAACTCTCTAACTATGGCTACACCTTC	CASSLELSNYGYTF
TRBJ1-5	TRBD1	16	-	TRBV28	TGTGCCAGCAGCCAACTTGACAGGGGGAATGTTCAGCCCCAGCATTTT	CASSQLDRGNVQPQHF
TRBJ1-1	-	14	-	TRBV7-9	TGTGCCGGCAGCCTATCTACAGGGAGGGCTGAAGCTTTCTTT	CAGSLSTGRAEAFF
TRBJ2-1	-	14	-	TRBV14	TGTGCCAGCAGGTCGGGCGGGGCCTACAATGAGCAGTTCTTC	CASRSGGAYNEQFF
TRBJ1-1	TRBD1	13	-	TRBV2	TGTGCCAGCCAGGGACAGATGAACACTGAAGCTTTCTTT	CASQGQMNTEAFF
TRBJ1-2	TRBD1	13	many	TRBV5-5	TGTGCCAGCAGACAGGGGGCGAACTATGGCTACACCTTC	CASRQGANYGYTF
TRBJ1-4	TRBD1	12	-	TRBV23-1	TGCGCCGTAGTATCAGGGGGTGAAAAACTGTTTTTT	CAVVSGGEKLFF
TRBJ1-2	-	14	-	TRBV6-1	TGTGCCAGCAGTGAAGGACCGGGTAACTATGGCTACACCTTC	CASSEGPGNYGYTF
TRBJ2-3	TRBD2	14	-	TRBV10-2	TGCGCCAGCAGTGAGGCGGGGGAGGCAGATACGCAGTATTTT	CASSEAGEADTQYF
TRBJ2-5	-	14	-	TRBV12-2	TGTGCAAGTCGCTCCCTCTGGGACTCGGAGACCCAGTACTTC	CASRSLWDSETQYF
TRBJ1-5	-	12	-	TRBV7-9	TGTGCCAGCAGCTTAGCTGACCAGCCCCAGCATTTT	CASSLADQPQHF
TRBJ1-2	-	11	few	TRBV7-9	TGTGCCAGCAGCCTCCCACCGGGCTACACCTTC	CASSLPPGYTF
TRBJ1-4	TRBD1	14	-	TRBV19	TGTGCCAGTAGTATTCGACAGGGAGACGAAAAACTGTTTTTT	CASSIRQGDEKLFF
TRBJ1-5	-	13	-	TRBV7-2	TGTGCCAGCAGCTTAGAGGGTGGGCAGCCCCAGCATTTT	CASSLEGGQPQHF
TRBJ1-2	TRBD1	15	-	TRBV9	TGTGCCAGCAGCTCCCGGACAGGGGTAAACTATGGCTATACCTTC	CASSSRTGVNYGYTF
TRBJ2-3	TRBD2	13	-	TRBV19	TGTGCCAGTAAAAGCGGGGAAGCAGATACGCAGTATTTT	CASKSGEADTQYF
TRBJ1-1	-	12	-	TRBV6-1	TGTGCCAGCATATGGGGTTACACTGAAGCTTTCTTT	CASIWGYTEAFF
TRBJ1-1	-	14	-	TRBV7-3	TGTGCCAGCAGCCCCGGGACGTATTCAACTGAAGCTTTCTTT	CASSPGTYSTEAFF
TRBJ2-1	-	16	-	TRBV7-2	TGTGCCAGCAGCCCCCCGTCACTACAGGGTCTGGGTGAGCAGTTCTTC	CASSPPSLQGLGEQFF
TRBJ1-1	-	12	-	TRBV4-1	TGCGCCAGCGGCGCCATAGGGGCTGAAGCTTTCTTT	CASGAIGAEAFF
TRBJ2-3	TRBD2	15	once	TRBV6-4	TGTGCCAGCAGGATGACTAGCGGGGGCACAGATACGCAGTATTTT	CASRMTSGGTDTQYF
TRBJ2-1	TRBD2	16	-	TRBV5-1	TGCGCCAGCAGCAACCGACTAGCGGGGATATACAATGAGCAGTTCTTC	CASSNRLAGIYNEQFF
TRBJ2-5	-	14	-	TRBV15	TGTGCCACCAGCAGACAGGGCAGGAGCGAGACCCAGTACTTC	CATSRQGRSETQYF
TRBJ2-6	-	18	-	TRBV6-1	TGTGCCAGCAGTGAAGATGGGCCCGTGTTCTCTGGGGCCAACGTCCTGACTTTC	CASSEDGPVFSGANVLTF
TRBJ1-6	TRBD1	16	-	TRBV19	TGTGCCAGTAGTCCAACTCACAGGGGCCGTGATTTCCCCCTCCACTTT	CASSPTHRGRDFPLHF
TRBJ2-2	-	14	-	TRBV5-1	TGCGCCAGCAGCTTGGACGGGAACACCGGGGAGCTGTTTTTT	CASSLDGNTGELFF
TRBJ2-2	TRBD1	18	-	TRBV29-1	TGCAGCGTTGAAGGGACAGGGGGTTTTTGGAAGAACACCGGGGAGCTGTTTTTT	CSVEGTGGFWKNTGELFF